This record concerns one T cell receptor (beta chain) sequence. The sample holds a few counts of this clonotype. It lacks a known antigen. Per-base quality was not reported, and no clone a single base away is much larger than it. The record originates from a study of spatial heterogeneity in lung cancer (dated by TCRdb to the late 2010s). Background for the entire study: Beta-chain transcripts were consistently detected in greater numbers than alpha-chain transcripts, which likely reflects a higher abundance of beta-chain transcripts. In the raw uncorrected reads, each unique combination of TCR and UMI appeared on average more than ten times. The study quantitatively compared TCR alpha and beta repertoires across multiple tumor regions, matched nontumor lung and blood in non-small cell lung cancer. Nonsynonymous mutation counts, determined by whole-exome sequencing of tumor tissue, were related to features of the TCR repertoire. Both alpha and beta chains were TCR-sequenced in around 230 tumor regions, approximately 64 matched nontumor lung samples and 45 to 60 PBMC samples obtained at surgery.

Trimming at the junction amounts to 3 bases on V and 6 bases on J, and the germline ends lie 17 bases apart. From the cysteine through the phenylalanine, the CDR3 covers 15 amino acids. This entry keeps only the CDR3 DNA: 45 bases, framed from base 1. Per the germline V gene, KGHSH is the CDR1 and LQKENI is the CDR2. This sample's time point label indicates: sample taken at primary tumor resection. For TCR sequencing, whole RNA was extracted from tumor and nontumor lung tissue, or from cryopreserved PBMC samples, and no cell sorting was done. The donors were approximately 70 patients from the lung TRACERx cohort who had early-stage, untreated non-small cell lung cancer. A patient was chosen for TCR sequencing only when enough RNA was available from at least two tumor regions. The library was made by 5' RACE. Sequencing used a NextSeq 500. The TCR library protocol attached a unique molecular identifier to each TCR cDNA molecule to allow correction of PCR and sequencing errors. On the authors' methods: TCR identification, UMI-based error correction and CDR3 extraction were performed with Decombinator tools. TCRs above a frequency of 2 per 1,000, corresponding to the top 1% of the tumor frequency distribution, were defined as expanded. Rényi diversity was computed with the R vegan package after subsampling each repertoire 100 times to 5,000 TCRs. To build CDR3 similarity networks, amino acid triplet string-kernel similarity was used, and CDR3s were connected when their pairwise similarity was above 0.82. TCRdb ran its own pipeline on the public reads, namely fastp trimming at Q25 and MiXCR clone calling, and kept in-frame beta chains. Each entry merges the rows of one CDR3 protein and shows their most common DNA and genes. These V and J calls derive from TCRdb rather than the authors' analysis. This sample holds 45,000 or so distinct CDR3 sequences; roughly 10% were observed only once. The top ten clones comprise 42% of the sample.

Findings and caveats that apply to the study as a whole: Additional single-cell paired TCR alpha and beta sequencing was considered necessary to confirm, at a functional level, the hypothesis that regional TCRs recognize regional mutations. Ubiquitous expanded tumor TCRs showed up in blood more often at tumor resection than at routine follow-up.

Sequenced material: PBMCs, taken at surgery. This chain is built from TRBV18 and TRBJ1-2; no D segment can be confidently identified. The origin of this receptor is a female donor with early-stage non-small cell lung cancer. In nucleotides, the sequence is TGTGCCAGCTCACCGTACCCCCCCAAGGCAGATGGCTACACCTTC. It specifies CASSPYPPKADGYTF.